This TCR beta chain was obtained from a study of blood T cell repertoires in COVID-19. The overall study: Samples taken during acute and convalescent COVID-19 were collected in the United States, Italy and Spain. Sources were T cells, B-cell-depleted T cells, or PBMCs; the material itself was cDNA or gDNA.

In the study's own analysis: Scientists estimated how many nucleated cells there were by amplifying reference gene primers. Measured with immunoSEQ multiplex PCR; TCRdb has only the in-frame clones, and not every one. The DNA was the basis for D and trimming; V, J and clone size are from that table. The repertoire has approximately 31,000 clones, over 90% of them found once; the top ten carry 10% to 15%. V shed 6 bases and J shed 2 bases, with 13 bases lying between them. Germline loops: CDR1 LNHDA, CDR2 SQIVND (reference sequence). The CDR3 consists of 15 residues. The receptor was isolated from a human donor in a cohort sampled during active COVID-19. The chain uses TRBV19 and TRBJ2-2; weak D call: TRBD1 (5 bases). Input material: peripheral blood. The CDR3 reads CASSSGRTNTGELFF. The CDR3 nucleotides read TGTGCCAGTAGCTCTGGACGGACAAACACCGGGGAGCTGTTTTTT.